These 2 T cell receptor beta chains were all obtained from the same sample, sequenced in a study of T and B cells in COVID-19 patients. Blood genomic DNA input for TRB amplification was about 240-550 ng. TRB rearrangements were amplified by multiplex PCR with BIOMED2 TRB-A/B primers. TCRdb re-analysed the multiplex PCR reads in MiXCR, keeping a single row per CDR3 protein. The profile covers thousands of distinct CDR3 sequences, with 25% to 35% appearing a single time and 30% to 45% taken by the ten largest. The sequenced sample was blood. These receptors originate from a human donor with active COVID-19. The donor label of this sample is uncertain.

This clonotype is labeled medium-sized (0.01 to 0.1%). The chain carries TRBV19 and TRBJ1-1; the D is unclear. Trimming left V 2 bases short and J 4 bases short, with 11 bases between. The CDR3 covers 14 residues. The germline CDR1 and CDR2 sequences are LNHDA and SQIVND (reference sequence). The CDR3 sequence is CASSITVSVTEAFF. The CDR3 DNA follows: TGTGCCAGTAGTATAACGGTTTCAGTCACTGAAGCTTTCTTT.

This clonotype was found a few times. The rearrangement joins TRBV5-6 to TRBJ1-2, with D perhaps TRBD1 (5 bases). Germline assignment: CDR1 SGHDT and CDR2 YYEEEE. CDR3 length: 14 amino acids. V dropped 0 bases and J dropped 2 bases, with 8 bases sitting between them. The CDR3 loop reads CASSLVRQNYGYTF. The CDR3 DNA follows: TGTGCCAGCAGCTTGGTCCGACAGAACTATGGCTACACCTTC. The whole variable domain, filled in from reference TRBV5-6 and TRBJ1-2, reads DAGVTQSPTHLIKTRGQQVTLRCSPKSGHDTVSWYQQALGQGPQFIFQYYEEEERQRGNFPDRFSGHQFPNYSSELNVNALLLGDSALYLCASSLVRQNYGYTFGSGTRLTVV.